The sequence of this T cell receptor beta chain was determined in a study of blood T cell repertoires in COVID-19. Clones were read by immunoSEQ multiplex PCR, and TCRdb kept only the in-frame ones, dropping some. The data contain 380,000 or so clones, around 84% of them singletons. This CDR3 has 18 residues. Germline CDR1 GTSNPN, CDR2 SVGIG (reference sequence). Trimming removed 2 bases at V and 0 bases at J, with 20 bases between. The chain combines TRBV30 with TRBJ1-5; possibly TRBD1 for D (6 bases). Sequenced material: peripheral blood. This receptor was identified in a human donor with acute or convalescent COVID-19. The donor label of this sample is uncertain. The CDR3 DNA reads TGTGCCTGGAGTACCCAGGGGCAGGTACCTTATAGCAATCAGCCCCAGCATTTT. Translated: CAWSTQGQVPYSNQPQHF.